A selection of T cell receptor beta chains follows, all from one sample in a study of blood T cell repertoires in COVID-19. Sequenced by immunoSEQ multiplex PCR; TCRdb stores in-frame clones only, minus some. The data show around 150,000 clones, about nine tenths seen once. Sequencing used peripheral blood. The receptors derive from an older woman with active or convalescent COVID-19. Each CDR3 is given without its conserved first and last residue.

V,J,CDR3
TRBV9,TRBJ2-5,ASSVASGGARETQY
TRBV6-5,TRBJ2-1,ASIDLAGGENEQF
TRBV4-3,TRBJ2-7,ASSQQQGAEQY
TRBV11-3,TRBJ2-2,ASSLSAGQGFAGELF
TRBV7-2,TRBJ1-2,ASSLRGLSYGYT
TRBV6-2/TRBV6-3,TRBJ2-5,ASNPLGLAGGAQY
TRBV30,TRBJ1-1,AWTGVRTEAF
TRBV3-1/TRBV3-2,TRBJ1-5,ASSQGQAFNQPQH
TRBV5-1,TRBJ1-1,ASSDRLNTEAF
TRBV5-1,TRBJ2-1,ASSLATSGVGNEQF
TRBV3-1/TRBV3-2,TRBJ2-5,ASRRGGPGTQY
TRBV9,TRBJ1-1,ASSTREGSEAF
TRBV10-3,TRBJ2-2,AIRGGGNTGELF
TRBV9,TRBJ1-5,ASSLTGGLGQPQH
TRBV5-8,TRBJ2-3,ASSRLAGVTDTQY
TRBV6-5,TRBJ2-7,ASSPGGWSYEQY
TRBV4-1,TRBJ2-2,ASSQDGLAGGPVSGELF
TRBV3-1/TRBV3-2,TRBJ2-5,ASKKGGTSDGETQY
TRBV10-1,TRBJ2-1,ASSEARGTTWNEQF
TRBV10-3,TRBJ1-1,AISGQQGMAEAF
TRBV7-2,TRBJ2-7,ASSLGLSGGAEQY
TRBV6-2/TRBV6-3,TRBJ1-1,ASSYTGGTEAF
TRBV6-5,TRBJ1-4,ASSGTSNEKLF
TRBV10-3,TRBJ1-1,AISDLTGTEAF